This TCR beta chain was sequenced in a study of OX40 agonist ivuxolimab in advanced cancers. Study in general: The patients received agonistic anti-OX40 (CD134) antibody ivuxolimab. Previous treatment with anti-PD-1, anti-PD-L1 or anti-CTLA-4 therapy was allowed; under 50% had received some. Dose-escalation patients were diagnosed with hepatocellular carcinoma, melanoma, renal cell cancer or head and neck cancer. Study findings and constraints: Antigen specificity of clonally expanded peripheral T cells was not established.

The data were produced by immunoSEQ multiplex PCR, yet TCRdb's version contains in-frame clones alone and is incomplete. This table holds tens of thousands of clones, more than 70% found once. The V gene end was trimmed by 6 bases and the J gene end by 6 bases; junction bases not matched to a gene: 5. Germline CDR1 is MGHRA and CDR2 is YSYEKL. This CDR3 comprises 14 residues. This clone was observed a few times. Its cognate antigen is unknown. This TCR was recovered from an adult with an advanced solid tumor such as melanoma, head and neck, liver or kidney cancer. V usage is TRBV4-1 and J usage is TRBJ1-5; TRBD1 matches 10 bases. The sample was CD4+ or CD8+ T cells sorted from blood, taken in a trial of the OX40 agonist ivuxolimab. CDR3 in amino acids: CASRPGQGLQPQHF. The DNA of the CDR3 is TGCGCCAGCAGACCGGGACAGGGGCTTCAGCCCCAGCATTTT.